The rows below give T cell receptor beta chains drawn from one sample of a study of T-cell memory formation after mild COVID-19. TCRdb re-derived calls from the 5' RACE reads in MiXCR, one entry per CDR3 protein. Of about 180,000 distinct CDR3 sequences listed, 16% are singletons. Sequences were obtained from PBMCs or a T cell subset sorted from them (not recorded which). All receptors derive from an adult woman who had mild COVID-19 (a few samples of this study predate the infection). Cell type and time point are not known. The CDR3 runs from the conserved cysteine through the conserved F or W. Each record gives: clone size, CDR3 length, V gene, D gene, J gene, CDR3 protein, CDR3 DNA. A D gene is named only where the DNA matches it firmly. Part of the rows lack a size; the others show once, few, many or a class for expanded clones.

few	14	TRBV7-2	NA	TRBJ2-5	CASSWVRGGETQYF	TGTGCCAGCAGTTGGGTTAGAGGGGGAGAGACCCAGTACTTC
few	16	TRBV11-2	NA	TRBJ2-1	CASRYIKGGNNNEQFF	TGTGCCAGCAGGTACATCAAAGGGGGTAATAACAATGAGCAGTTCTTC
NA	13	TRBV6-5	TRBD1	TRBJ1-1	CASRRQGSIEAFF	TGTGCCAGCCGCCGACAGGGTTCGATTGAAGCTTTCTTT
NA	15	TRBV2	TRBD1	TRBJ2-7	CASSDYRGFPYEQYF	TGTGCCAGCAGCGACTACAGGGGATTCCCCTACGAGCAGTACTTC
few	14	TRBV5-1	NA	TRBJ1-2	CASSLLQGLGGYTF	TGCGCCAGCAGCTTGCTCCAGGGGCTTGGGGGCTACACCTTC
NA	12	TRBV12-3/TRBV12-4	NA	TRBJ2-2	CASRLPGGELFF	TGTGCCAGCAGGCTTCCGGGCGGGGAGCTGTTTTTT
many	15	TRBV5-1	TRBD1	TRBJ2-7	CASSLAGTGGNEQYF	TGCGCCAGCAGCTTGGCCGGGACAGGGGGCAACGAGCAGTACTTC
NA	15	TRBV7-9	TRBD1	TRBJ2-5	CASTSIRDRQETQYF	TGTGCCAGCACCTCGATCCGGGACAGGCAAGAGACCCAGTACTTC
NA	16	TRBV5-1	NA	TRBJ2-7	CASSTGTLGRSYEQYF	TGCGCCAGCAGCACCGGGACGCTGGGGAGATCCTACGAGCAGTACTTC
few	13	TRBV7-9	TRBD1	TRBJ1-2	CASSSQGDSGYTF	TGTGCCAGCAGCTCACAGGGGGATAGTGGCTACACCTTC
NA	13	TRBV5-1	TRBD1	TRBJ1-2	CASGDRASYGYTF	TGCGCCAGCGGGGACAGGGCCAGCTATGGCTACACCTTC
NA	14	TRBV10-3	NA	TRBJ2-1	CAIRQGLGYNEQFF	TGTGCCATCAGACAGGGTCTGGGGTACAATGAGCAGTTCTTC
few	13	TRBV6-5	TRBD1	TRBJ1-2	CASSSTGSSGYTF	TGTGCCAGCAGTTCGACAGGGTCTAGTGGCTACACCTTC
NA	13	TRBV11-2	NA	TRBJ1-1	CAIKYNRDTEAFF	TGTGCCATCAAGTACAACCGCGACACTGAAGCTTTCTTT
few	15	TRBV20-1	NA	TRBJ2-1	CSARAEAGTYNEQFF	TGCAGTGCTAGAGCCGAAGCGGGGACATACAATGAGCAGTTCTTC
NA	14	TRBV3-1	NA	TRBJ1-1	CASSSRSLNTEAFF	TGTGCCAGCAGCTCCAGGTCGTTGAACACTGAAGCTTTCTTT
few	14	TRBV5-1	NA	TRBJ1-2	CASSLGLENYGYTF	TGCGCCAGCAGCTTGGGACTCGAAAACTATGGCTACACCTTC
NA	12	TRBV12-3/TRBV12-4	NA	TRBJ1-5	CASNKGQQPQHF	TGTGCCAGCAATAAAGGACAGCAGCCCCAGCATTTT
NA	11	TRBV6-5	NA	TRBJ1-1	CASRLNSEAFF	TGTGCCAGCAGACTAAACTCTGAAGCTTTCTTT
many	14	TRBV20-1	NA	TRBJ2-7	CSARDRSGGTEQYF	TGCAGTGCTAGAGATCGATCTGGCGGGACCGAGCAGTACTTC
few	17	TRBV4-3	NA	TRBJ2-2	CASSQDYADSNTGELFF	TGCGCCAGCAGCCAAGATTACGCAGACTCGAACACCGGGGAGCTGTTTTTT
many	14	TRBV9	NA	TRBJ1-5	CASSVDGSNQPQHF	TGTGCCAGCAGCGTAGACGGGAGTAATCAGCCCCAGCATTTT
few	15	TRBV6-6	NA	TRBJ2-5	CASSYSKGGTETQYF	TGTGCCAGCAGTTACTCGAAGGGGGGTACAGAGACCCAGTACTTC
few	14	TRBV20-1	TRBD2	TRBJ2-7	CSARTSGLAYEQYF	TGCAGTGCCAGGACTAGCGGGTTGGCCTACGAGCAGTACTTC
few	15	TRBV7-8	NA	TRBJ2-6	CASRLDRSGANVLTF	TGTGCCAGCAGACTCGACAGGTCTGGGGCCAACGTCCTGACTTTC
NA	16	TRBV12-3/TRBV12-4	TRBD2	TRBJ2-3	CASSIRLAGVEDTQYF	TGTGCCAGCAGTATTCGACTAGCGGGAGTCGAAGATACGCAGTATTTT
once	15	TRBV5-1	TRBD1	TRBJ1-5	CASSPGQGRNQPQHF	TGCGCCAGCAGCCCGGGACAGGGAAGAAATCAGCCCCAGCATTTT
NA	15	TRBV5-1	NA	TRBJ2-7	CASSPKGGASYEQYF	TGCGCCAGCAGCCCGAAAGGGGGAGCCTCCTACGAGCAGTACTTC
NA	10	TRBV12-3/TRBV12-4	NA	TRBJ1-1	CASSLGGAFF	TGTGCCAGCAGTTTAGGGGGAGCTTTCTTT
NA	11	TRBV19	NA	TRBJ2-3	CASSIWDTQYF	TGTGCCAGTAGTATATGGGATACGCAGTATTTT
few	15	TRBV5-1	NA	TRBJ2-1	CASSLQAADHNEQFF	TGCGCCAGCAGCTTACAGGCTGCGGACCACAATGAGCAGTTCTTC
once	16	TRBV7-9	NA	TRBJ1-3	CASSSSGRGSGNTIYF	TGTGCCAGCAGCTCCTCAGGGAGGGGGAGTGGAAACACCATATATTTT
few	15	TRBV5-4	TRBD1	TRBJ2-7	CASSYGTGGYSEQYF	TGTGCCAGCAGCTACGGGACAGGGGGTTACTCCGAGCAGTACTTC
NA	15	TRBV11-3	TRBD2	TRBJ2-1	CASTPGTSSYNEQFF	TGTGCCAGCACCCCCGGGACTAGCTCCTACAATGAGCAGTTCTTC
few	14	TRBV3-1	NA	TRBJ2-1	CASSQDRDVHEQFF	TGTGCCAGCAGCCAAGATCGGGATGTCCATGAGCAGTTCTTC
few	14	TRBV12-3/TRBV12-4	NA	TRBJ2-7	CASSSGPAVGEQYF	TGTGCCAGCAGTTCCGGACCGGCTGTGGGCGAGCAGTACTTC
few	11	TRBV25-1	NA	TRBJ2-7	CASGTTYEQYF	TGTGCCAGCGGGACAACTTACGAGCAGTACTTC
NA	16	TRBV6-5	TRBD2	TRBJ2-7	CASSYSGLADSYEQYF	TGTGCCAGCAGTTACTCTGGACTAGCGGACTCCTACGAGCAGTACTTC
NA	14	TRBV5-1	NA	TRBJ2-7	CASSLEGNSYEQYF	TGCGCCAGCAGCTTGGAGGGGAACTCCTACGAGCAGTACTTC
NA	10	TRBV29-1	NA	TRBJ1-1	CSVTDTEAFF	TGCAGCGTTACAGACACTGAAGCTTTCTTT
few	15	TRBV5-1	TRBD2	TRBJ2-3	CASSLVGTSGDTQYF	TGCGCCAGCAGCTTGGTTGGGACTAGCGGTGATACGCAGTATTTT
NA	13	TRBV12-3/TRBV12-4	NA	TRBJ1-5	CASSLGGTQPQHF	TGTGCCAGCAGTTTGGGGGGTACTCAGCCCCAGCATTTT
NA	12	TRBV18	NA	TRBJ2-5	CASSPPKGTQYF	TGTGCCAGCTCACCACCGAAAGGGACCCAGTACTTC
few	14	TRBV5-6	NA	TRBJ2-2	CASSLVSGAGELFF	TGTGCCAGCAGCTTGGTATCGGGCGCCGGGGAGCTGTTTTTT
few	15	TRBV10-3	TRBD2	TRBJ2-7	CAIGGAGGGLYEQYF	TGTGCCATCGGCGGAGCGGGAGGGGGGCTCTACGAGCAGTACTTC
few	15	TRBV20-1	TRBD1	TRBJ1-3	CSASSGTASGNTIYF	TGCAGTGCTAGTTCAGGGACAGCCTCTGGAAACACCATATATTTT
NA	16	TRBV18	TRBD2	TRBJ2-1	CASSPATSGNYNEQFF	TGTGCCAGCTCACCAGCTACTAGCGGGAACTACAATGAGCAGTTCTTC
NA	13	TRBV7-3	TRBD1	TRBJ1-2	CASSPGQVEGYTF	TGTGCCAGCAGCCCAGGACAGGTTGAAGGCTACACCTTC
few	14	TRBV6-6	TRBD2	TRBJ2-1	CASSGLAGINEQFF	TGTGCCAGCAGCGGACTAGCGGGGATCAATGAGCAGTTCTTC